The next 12 T cell receptor beta chains were all read from a single sample in a study of beta chain features in type 1 diabetes. Investigators reverse transcribed all isolated RNA, so they sequenced expressed TCRB transcripts. Here immunoSEQ multiplex PCR was the method, and the copy in TCRdb shows in-frame clones only, minus some. The sample yields 220,000 or so clones, more than 65% seen once. The sample taken for sequencing was naive CD4+ T cells from blood. The receptors come from a man aged 25 to 40 in good health.

This clone was seen only a few times. This rearrangement joins TRBV30 to TRBJ2-1; either TRBD1 or TRBD2 may supply D (5 bases each). CDR3 length equals 15 residues. Germline CDR1 reads GTSNPN; CDR2 reads SVGIG (reference sequence). Trimming removed 4 bases at V and 3 bases at J, with 16 bases between. The CDR3 reads CAWTLRGGYYNEQFF. In nucleotides, the CDR3 is TGTGCCTGGACCTTACGGGGCGGGTACTACAATGAGCAGTTCTTC.

J is TRBJ2-6 and V is TRBV4-1, with TRBD1 identical over 7 bases. Germline V gene sequence: CDR1 MGHRA, CDR2 YSYEKL. V lost 1 base and J lost 0; bases outside the gene matches: 12. The CDR3 consists of 20 residues. CDR3 sequence reads: CASSQGGARQGRSGANVLTF. The CDR3 DNA is TGCGCCAGCAGCCAAGGAGGGGCGCGACAGGGCCGCTCTGGGGCCAACGTCCTGACTTTC.

There are a few counts of this clone. The J gene is TRBJ2-3, the V gene TRBV19, with 9 bases matching TRBD2. V lost 5 bases to trimming and J lost 2 bases; unmatched junction nucleotides: 8. The CDR3 has 16 residues. Germline CDR1 LNHDA, CDR2 SQIVND (reference sequence). The CDR3 reads CASSLLSGSATDTQYF. CDR3 coding DNA: TGTGCCAGTAGTTTGCTTAGCGGGAGCGCCACAGATACGCAGTATTTT.

This clone came up a few times. V gene TRBV29-1 combines with J gene TRBJ1-2; possible D gene TRBD1, 5 bases. Trimming removed 6 bases at V and 8 bases at J, with 16 bases between. The CDR3 runs 12 residues. Germline V CDR1 and CDR2: SQVTM, ANQGSEA. This CDR3 reads CSVHQTGSGYTF. CDR3 DNA: TGCAGCGTCCACCAAACAGGATCCGGCTACACCTTC.

The V gene is TRBV28, the J gene TRBJ2-7, with no clear D. V was pared by 3 bases and J by 2 bases, with 8 bases between. The CDR3 runs 13 residues. In germline, CDR1 is MDHEN, CDR2 SYDVKM. The CDR3: CASSFQVTYEQYF. The CDR3 DNA sequence: TGTGCCAGCAGTTTTCAAGTGACCTACGAGCAGTACTTC.

The CDR3 loop reads CASSTSGRLSDTQYF. The CDR3, as DNA: TGTGCCAGCTCAACTAGCGGGAGGCTCTCAGATACGCAGTATTTT. V and J are TRBV18 and TRBJ2-3; 12 nucleotides line up with TRBD2. The CDR3 is made up of 15 amino acids. The germline gives CDR1 KGHSH, CDR2 LQKENI. Trimming at V came to 5 bases and at J to 4 bases, leaving 4 bases not matched to a gene.

The CDR3, as DNA: TGTGCCAGCAGCTTAGCAGGTCCCTGGACAGGGGGTCATGGCTACACCTTC. This sequence encodes CASSLAGPWTGGHGYTF. V is TRBV7-2 and J is TRBJ1-2, with TRBD1 matching 10 bases. Germline lookup yields CDR1 SGHTA and CDR2 FQGNSA. The junction had 10 bases not matched to a gene; V was cut back by 0 bases and J by 6 bases. The CDR3 has 17 residues.

The chain carries TRBV27 and TRBJ2-5; a possible D gene is TRBD1 (6 bases). V was trimmed by 10 bases and J by 4 bases, leaving 10 bases between them. The germline gives CDR1 MNHEY, CDR2 SMNVEV (reference sequence). This CDR3 contains 11 residues. This chain's CDR3 is CATGQPETQYF. DNA for the CDR3: TGTGCCACCGGACAGCCAGAGACCCAGTACTTC.

The chain couples TRBV19 to TRBJ2-1; no clear D gene. Per the germline V gene, CDR1 is LNHDA and CDR2 is SQIVND (reference sequence). Deletions cut 0 bases from V and 10 bases from J, with 4 bases between. The length of the CDR3 is 11 residues. CDR3 nucleotide sequence: TGTGCCAGTAGTATAGACCGAGAGCAGTTCTTC. Protein: CASSIDREQFF.

The chain uses TRBV9 and TRBJ2-5; D not certain. The CDR3 is 15 residues long. V was clipped by 0 bases and J by 4 bases, with 13 bases between them. Germline V gives CDR1 SGDLS, CDR2 YYNGEE. The CDR3 loop reads CASSVGVERSETQYF. CDR3 in DNA: TGTGCCAGCAGCGTAGGAGTTGAAAGGTCAGAGACCCAGTACTTC. The variable domain in full, completed from reference TRBV9 and TRBJ2-5, reads DSGVTQTPKHLITATGQRVTLRCSPRSGDLSVYWYQQSLDQGLQFLIQYYNGEERAKGNILERFSAQQFPDLHSELNLSSLELGDSALYFCASSVGVERSETQYFGPGTRLLVL.

This chain uses TRBV4-3 with TRBJ2-7, with D possibly TRBD2 on 5 matching bases. The length of the CDR3 is 15 residues. The germline V gene has CDR1 LGHNA and CDR2 YSLEER. V shed 4 bases and J shed 7 bases, with 20 bases lying between them. The CDR3: CASSRVLVPAGEQYF. The CDR3 DNA is TGCGCCAGCAGCCGAGTACTAGTTCCGGCGGGTGAGCAGTACTTC.

This clone appeared a few times. The V and J genes are TRBV9 and TRBJ2-1, with TRBD2 matching over 13 bases. The CDR3 has 15 amino acids. The J segment lost 8 bases and the V segment lost 7 bases, leaving 9 bases of the junction unmatched. From germline, CDR1 is SGDLS and CDR2 YYNGEE. This chain's CDR3 is CASARTSGSLDEQFF. The CDR3 DNA is TGTGCCAGCGCTAGGACTAGCGGGAGTCTTGATGAGCAGTTCTTC.